The 13 T cell receptor beta chains listed next were all sequenced from one sample in a study of T-cell reconstitution after alpha-beta-depleted transplantation in children. Preparation of the TCRbeta library involved a method that used unique molecular identifiers. TCRdb redid the calling of the PCR reads with MiXCR, one entry per CDR3 protein. The sample yields 55,000 to 90,000 distinct CDR3 sequences, roughly 4.9% seen once. This specimen was PBMCs, mostly from graft donor cells, taken 180 days after TCRalphabeta/CD19-depleted stem cell transplant. The receptors derive from a boy in the first two years of life who had a stem cell transplant for acute myeloid leukemia, so the T cells may come from the graft donor.

In this sample, this clonotype turned up many times. The V gene is TRBV2, the J gene TRBJ2-5; D is possibly TRBD1 or TRBD2 (5 bases each). Trimming removed 5 bases from V and 5 bases from J, with 18 bases in between. Per the germline V gene, CDR1 is SNHLY and CDR2 is FYNNEI. The CDR3 sequence is 15 residues long. The CDR3 DNA is TGTGCCAGCAGTCCATGGCAGGGTTGGGAGGAGACCCAGTACTTC. This codes for CASSPWQGWEETQYF.

This clonotype was recorded many times. This chain links TRBV6-1 with TRBJ1-4; D gene unclear. Per germline, CDR1 MNHNS and CDR2 SASEGT. This CDR3 is 13 amino acids long. V dropped 6 bases and J dropped 3 bases, with 8 bases sitting between them. For the CDR3, the DNA is TGTGCCAGCAGAGGGAATGCTAATGAAAAACTGTTTTTT. Translating gives CASRGNANEKLFF.

In this sample, this clonotype turned up many times. This chain joins TRBV12-3 or TRBV12-4 and TRBJ1-4; weak D call: TRBD1 (5 bases). V was pared by 3 bases and J by 8 bases, with 13 bases between. The CDR3 totals 14 residues. The CDR3 spells CASSFLGDGEKLFF. For the CDR3, the DNA is TGTGCCAGCAGTTTTTTGGGGGACGGGGAAAAACTGTTTTTT.

The sample holds many counts of this clonotype. The gene calls are TRBV7-2 and TRBJ1-1, with 9 bases that match TRBD1. Germline trimming cut 1 base from V and 2 bases from J; bases unmatched to any gene: 11. CDR1 SGHTA and CDR2 FQGNSA come from the germline V gene. This CDR3 is 18 amino acids long. DNA of the CDR3: TGTGCCAGCAGCTTAGTCGCTGAGACAGGGGGTTCAAACACTGAAGCTTTCTTT. This encodes CASSLVAETGGSNTEAFF.

This clonotype has ten or more counts. V gene TRBV4-3 combines with J gene TRBJ1-4, with TRBD1 matching over 7 bases. Trimming removed 0 bases from V and 7 bases from J; junction bases left unmatched: 11. CDR3 length: 17 residues. Germline CDR1 and CDR2: LGHNA and YSLEER. CDR3 sequence reads: CASSQERVQGNGEKLFF. CDR3 DNA: TGCGCCAGCAGCCAAGAGAGGGTACAGGGGAATGGTGAAAAACTGTTTTTT.

This clonotype was recorded many times. J is TRBJ2-3 and V is TRBV7-2, with D unclear. V was clipped by 5 bases and J by 10 bases, with 13 bases between them. The germline CDR1 and CDR2 sequences are SGHTA and FQGNSA. CDR3 length: 12 residues. CDR3 sequence (DNA): TGTGCCAGCAGCCGCCAACGGATCGCGCAGTATTTT. Protein sequence: CASSRQRIAQYF.

The chain joins TRBV23-1 to TRBJ2-3, with D unclear. TRBV23-1 has ORF status, its function being uncertain. The V end lost 3 bases, the J end lost 4 bases, and 5 bases lay between the germline ends. There are 12 residues in the CDR3. The CDR3 region has the DNA TGCGCCAGCAGTCACGGCGCAGATACGCAGTATTTT. Translated: CASSHGADTQYF.

This clonotype has at least ten counts. The genes are TRBV7-9 and TRBJ2-6; no reliable D call. In germline, CDR1 is SEHNR, CDR2 FQNEAQ (reference sequence). This CDR3 has 15 residues. Trimming pared 1 base from V and 0 bases from J, leaving 4 bases between. The CDR3 DNA is TGTGCCAGCAGCTTAGGGGTCTCTGGGGCCAACGTCCTGACTTTC. It specifies CASSLGVSGANVLTF. The full variable domain, rest sourced from reference TRBV7-9 and TRBJ2-6, is DTGVSQNPRHKITKRGQNVTFRCDPISEHNRLYWYRQTLGQGPEFLTYFQNEAQLEKSRLLSDRFSAERPKGSFSTLEIQRTEQGDSAMYLCASSLGVSGANVLTFGAGSRLTVL.

This clonotype appeared many times. The rearrangement joins TRBV20-1 to TRBJ1-2; a weak D match, TRBD1 (5 bases). Trimming removed 3 bases at V and 3 bases at J, with 14 bases between. The CDR3 spans 14 residues. CDR1 and CDR2 (germline): DFQATT, SNEGSKA (reference sequence). CDR3 nucleotides: TGCAGTGCTAGGGACCGGGGACCAGACTATGGCTACACCTTC. Residues: CSARDRGPDYGYTF.

The table lists this clonotype with many counts. The chain employs TRBV5-1 and TRBJ2-1; 12 nucleotides match TRBD1. The germline V gene encodes CDR1 SGHRS and CDR2 YFSETQ. With 4 bases clipped from V and 6 bases from J, the junction kept 14 bases outside the gene matches. The CDR3 runs to 18 residues. The CDR3 reads CASSLRGTGGRFRNEQFF. The CDR3 DNA follows: TGCGCCAGCAGCCTGAGGGGGACAGGGGGCCGATTTCGCAATGAGCAGTTCTTC.

This clonotype has a count of ten or more. This rearrangement joins TRBV11-3 to TRBJ2-1, with 10 positions matching TRBD2. J gave up 10 bases and V 1 base, and 10 bases lay outside the gene matches. The germline V gene encodes CDR1 SGHNT and CDR2 YENEEA. This CDR3 has 16 amino acids. The CDR3 DNA follows: TGTGCCAGCAGCTTAGGGCTAGCGGGGGAGGGAGAGGAGCAGTTCTTC. This translates into CASSLGLAGEGEEQFF.

This clonotype was recorded at least ten times. This CDR3 reads CASSQETQYF. CDR3 in DNA: TGTGCCAGCAGCCAAGAGACCCAGTACTTC. The rearrangement uses TRBV3-1 and TRBJ2-5; D gene ambiguous. The CDR3 is 10 residues long. Trimming stripped 0 bases from V and 7 bases from J, with 0 bases between. Germline values: CDR1 LGHDT, CDR2 YNNKEL (reference sequence).

In its sample, this clonotype was seen many times. V gene TRBV20-1 combines with J gene TRBJ2-5, with D hard to call. V shed 1 base and J shed 5 bases, with 14 bases lying between them. CDR1 DFQATT and CDR2 SNEGSKA come from the germline V gene (reference sequence). The CDR3 is made up of 14 amino acids. The CDR3 spells CSARVEHSQETQYF. CDR3 in DNA: TGCAGTGCTAGAGTGGAACACTCACAGGAGACCCAGTACTTC.